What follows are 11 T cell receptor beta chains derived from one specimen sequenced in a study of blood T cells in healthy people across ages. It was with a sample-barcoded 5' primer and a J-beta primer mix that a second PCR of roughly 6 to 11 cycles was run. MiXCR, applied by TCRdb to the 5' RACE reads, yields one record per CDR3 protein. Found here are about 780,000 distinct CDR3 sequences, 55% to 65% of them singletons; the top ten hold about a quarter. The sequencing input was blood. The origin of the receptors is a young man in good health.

The CDR3 loop is CASSLTGGRDTQYF. The CDR3 bases are TGTGCCAGCAGCTTGACAGGGGGGCGTGATACGCAGTATTTT. The chain combines TRBV7-3 with TRBJ2-3, with TRBD1 matching 9 bases. The germline CDR1 and CDR2 sequences are SGHTA and FQGTGA. The J segment lost 6 bases and the V segment lost 3 bases, leaving 4 bases of the junction unmatched. The CDR3 is 14 residues long. The full variable domain, rest sourced from reference TRBV7-3 and TRBJ2-3, is GAGVSQTPSNKVTEKGKYVELRCDPISGHTALYWYRQSLGQGPEFLIYFQGTGAADDSGLPNDRFFAVRPEGSVSTLKIQRTERGDSAVYLCASSLTGGRDTQYFGPGTRLTVL.

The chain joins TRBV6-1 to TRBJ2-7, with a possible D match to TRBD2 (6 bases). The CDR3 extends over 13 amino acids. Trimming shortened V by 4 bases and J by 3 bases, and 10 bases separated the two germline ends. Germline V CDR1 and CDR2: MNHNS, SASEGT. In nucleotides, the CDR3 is TGTGCCAGCAGTGCGCGGGACGGCTACGAGCAGTACTTC. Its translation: CASSARDGYEQYF.

CDR3 residues: CASSLVPGLGSPLHF. The CDR3 nucleotides read TGTGCCAGCAGCTTAGTCCCAGGATTGGGTTCACCCCTCCACTTT. The chain carries TRBV7-2 and TRBJ1-6, with unresolved D. Germline CDR1 reads SGHTA; CDR2 reads FQGNSA. Between the trimmed V and J ends, which lost 1 base and 9 bases, there was a span of 13 bases. The CDR3 runs 15 residues. Full variable domain (outside the CDR3, taken from reference TRBV7-2 and TRBJ1-6): GAGVSQSPSNKVTEKGKDVELRCDPISGHTALYWYRQSLGQGLEFLIYFQGNSAPDKSGLPSDRFSAERTGGSVSTLTIQRTQQEDSAVYLCASSLVPGLGSPLHFGNGTRLTVT.

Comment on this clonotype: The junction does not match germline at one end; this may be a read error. CDR3 loop: CASSPARGLRSSDEQYF. The CDR3 DNA is TGCGCCAGCAGCCCGGCCAGGGGGCTTAGGAGCTCCGACGAGCAGTACTTC. V and J are TRBV5-1 and TRBJ2-7, with 8 nucleotides matching TRBD1. The CDR3 is made up of 17 amino acids. Germline V gene sequence: CDR1 SGHRS, CDR2 YFSETQ.

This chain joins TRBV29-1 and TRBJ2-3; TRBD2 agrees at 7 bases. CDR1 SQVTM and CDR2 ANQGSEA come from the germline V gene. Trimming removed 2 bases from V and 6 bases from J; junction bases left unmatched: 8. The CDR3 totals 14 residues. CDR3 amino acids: CSVERGSGEDTQYF. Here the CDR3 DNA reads TGCAGCGTTGAACGTGGCAGCGGGGAGGATACGCAGTATTTT.

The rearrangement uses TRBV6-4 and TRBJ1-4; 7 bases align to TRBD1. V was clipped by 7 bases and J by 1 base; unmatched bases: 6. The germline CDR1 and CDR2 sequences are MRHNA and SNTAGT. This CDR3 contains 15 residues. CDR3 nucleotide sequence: TGTGCCAGCACTTTCCAGGGGGGAACTAATGAAAAACTGTTTTTT. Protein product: CASTFQGGTNEKLFF.

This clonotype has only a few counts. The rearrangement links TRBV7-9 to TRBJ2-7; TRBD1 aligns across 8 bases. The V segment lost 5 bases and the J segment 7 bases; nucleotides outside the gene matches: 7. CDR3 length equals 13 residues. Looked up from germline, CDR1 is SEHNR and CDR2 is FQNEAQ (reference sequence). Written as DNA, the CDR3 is TGTGCCAGCAGCACCGGACAGGGCAGGGAGCAGTACTTC. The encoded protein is CASSTGQGREQYF.

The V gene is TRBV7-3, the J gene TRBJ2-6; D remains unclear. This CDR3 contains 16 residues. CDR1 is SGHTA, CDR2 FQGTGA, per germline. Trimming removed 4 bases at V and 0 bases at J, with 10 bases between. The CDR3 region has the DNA TGTGCCAGCAGCTCATATGCGATCTCTGGGGCCAACGTCCTGACTTTC. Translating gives CASSSYAISGANVLTF.

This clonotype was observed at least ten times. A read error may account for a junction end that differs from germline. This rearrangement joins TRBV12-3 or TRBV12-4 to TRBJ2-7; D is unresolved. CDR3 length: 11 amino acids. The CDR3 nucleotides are TGTGCCAGCAGCTTAGTGGGCGAGCAGTACTTC. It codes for CASSLVGEQYF.

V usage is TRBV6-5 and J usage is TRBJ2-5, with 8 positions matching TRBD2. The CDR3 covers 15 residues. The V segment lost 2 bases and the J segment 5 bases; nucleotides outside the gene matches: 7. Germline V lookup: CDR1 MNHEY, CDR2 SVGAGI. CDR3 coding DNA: TGTGCCAGCAGTTACCAAGCCGGGGGGGCGGAGACCCAGTACTTC. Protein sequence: CASSYQAGGAETQYF.

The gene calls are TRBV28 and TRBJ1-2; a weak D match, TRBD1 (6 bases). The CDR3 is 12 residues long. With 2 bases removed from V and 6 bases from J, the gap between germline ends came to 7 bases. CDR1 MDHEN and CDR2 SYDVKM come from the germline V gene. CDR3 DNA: TGTGCCAGCAGTTTAAAGGGGGATGGCTACACCTTC. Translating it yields CASSLKGDGYTF.